This T cell receptor (beta chain) was sequenced for a study of blood T cell repertoires in COVID-19. Looking at the study overall: Specimens from acute and convalescent COVID-19 originated in the United States, Italy and Spain.

This CDR3 comprises 14 residues. Germline V CDR1 and CDR2: GTSNPN, SVGIG (reference sequence). V was clipped by 0 bases and J by 10 bases; unmatched bases: 5. In the original workflow: By means of reference gene primer amplification, nucleated cell counts were estimated. Assay used: immunoSEQ multiplex PCR; TCRdb lists only in-frame clones, some missing. The DNA was the basis for D and trimming; V, J and clone size are from that table. The sample lists approximately 400,000 clones, around 83% seen once, with around 5% in the top ten. Participants, about 18 to 90 years old, spanned approximately 25 US areas. Researchers sorted participants into cohorts using their self-reported clinical history.

The chain combines TRBV30 with TRBJ1-6; TRBD1 matches at 8 bases. Sequencing input: PBMCs or T cells enriched from blood (not recorded which). The clonotype comes from a woman aged 50 to 60 who had recovered from COVID-19. The CDR3 is CAWSVARGQSPLHF. Written as DNA, the CDR3 is TGTGCCTGGAGTGTGGCCAGGGGGCAATCACCCCTCCACTTT.